A selection of T cell receptor beta chains follows, all from one sample in a study of memory CD4+ T cells and cytomegalovirus serostatus. TCRdb's copy holds only in-frame clones and misses some; the assay was immunoSEQ multiplex PCR. In the table there are tens of thousands of clones, 79% of which are singletons. The specimen was memory CD4+ T cells from blood. All receptors derive from an adult in good health and CMV-seropositive. CDR3s include the opening cysteine and the closing phenylalanine or tryptophan. D genes are given only for firm matches. Only some rows state a clone size, as once, few, many or a class for expanded clones.

V gene	J gene	D gene	clone size	CDR3 protein	CDR3 DNA
TRBV6-4	TRBJ2-2	.	.	CASSDKVGALIDTGELFF	TGTGCCAGCAGTGATAAGGTAGGGGCCCTAATTGACACCGGGGAGCTGTTTTTT
TRBV5-4	TRBJ2-5	TRBD1	.	CASSPDRDRVAETQYF	TGTGCCAGCAGCCCAGATAGGGACAGGGTGGCAGAGACCCAGTACTTC
TRBV18	TRBJ2-5	.	.	CASSRDQETQYF	TGTGCCAGCTCACGCGACCAAGAGACCCAGTACTTC
TRBV6-5	TRBJ2-5	.	.	CASSPGRKETQYF	TGTGCCAGCAGTCCAGGACGGAAAGAGACCCAGTACTTC
TRBV5-4	TRBJ1-2	.	.	CASSSYGGLSTYGYTF	TGTGCCAGCAGCTCCTATGGAGGTTTATCTACCTATGGCTACACCTTC
TRBV7-9	TRBJ1-5	.	.	CALLGQPQHF	TGTGCCCTCTTAGGTCAGCCCCAGCATTTT
TRBV7-8	TRBJ1-5	.	.	CASSLQGPNQPQHF	TGTGCCAGCAGCTTACAGGGGCCCAATCAGCCCCAGCATTTT
TRBV6-6	TRBJ1-3	.	.	CASSYSEGNTIYF	TGTGCCAGCAGTTACTCGGAGGGAAACACCATATATTTT
TRBV7-2	TRBJ2-5	TRBD1	.	CASSRTGRPETQYF	TGTGCCAGCAGTCGGACAGGGAGGCCAGAGACCCAGTACTTC
TRBV9	TRBJ2-3	.	.	CASSPRPGATDTQYF	TGTGCCAGCAGCCCAAGACCGGGAGCGACAGATACGCAGTATTTT
TRBV13	TRBJ2-6	.	.	CASSLGRGTNVLTF	TGTGCCAGCAGCTTGGGACGGGGGACCAACGTCCTGACTTTC
TRBV6-1	TRBJ1-6	TRBD1	.	CASIDRGFNSPLHF	TGTGCCAGCATCGACAGGGGTTTTAATTCACCCCTCCACTTT
TRBV9	TRBJ2-7	.	few	CASSPQGGSYEQYF	TGTGCCAGCAGCCCCCAGGGCGGATCCTACGAGCAGTACTTC
TRBV5-8	TRBJ2-3	.	.	CASSPLRTGGREDTQYF	TGTGCCAGCAGCCCTTTGCGGACCGGGGGCCGTGAGGATACGCAGTATTTT
TRBV6-5	TRBJ2-2	TRBD1	.	CASSPGQGAGGELFF	TGTGCCAGCAGCCCGGGACAGGGGGCGGGCGGGGAGCTGTTTTTT
TRBV19	TRBJ2-2	TRBD1	.	CASSLGQASNTGELFF	TGTGCCAGTAGCTTAGGACAGGCTTCGAACACCGGGGAGCTGTTTTTT
TRBV4-2	TRBJ2-3	.	.	CASSQGQSQDITDTQYF	TGTGCCAGCAGCCAGGGGCAGAGCCAAGATATCACAGATACGCAGTATTTT
TRBV4-3	TRBJ2-1	.	.	CASSQDAGTGMFNEQFF	TGCGCCAGCAGCCAAGACGCCGGAACAGGGATGTTCAATGAGCAGTTCTTC
TRBV28	TRBJ1-6	.	.	CAGGSSYNSPLHF	TGTGCTGGGGGGAGCTCCTATAATTCACCCCTCCACTTT
TRBV7-2	TRBJ1-1	.	.	CASSTRLSGNTEAFF	TGTGCCAGCAGCACTAGACTGTCGGGCAACACTGAAGCTTTCTTT
TRBV11-2	TRBJ2-7	.	once	CASSWAGDEQYF	TGTGCCAGCAGCTGGGCAGGGGACGAGCAGTACTTC
TRBV2	TRBJ2-7	TRBD1	.	CASALLGQGGEQYF	TGTGCCAGCGCCCTACTAGGACAGGGGGGTGAGCAGTACTTC
TRBV28	TRBJ1-3	.	few	CASSGGAGRSGNTIYF	TGTGCCAGCAGTGGGGGGGCAGGGAGGTCTGGAAACACCATATATTTT
TRBV28	TRBJ1-5	.	.	CASMSGGNQPQHF	TGTGCCAGCATGAGTGGTGGCAATCAGCCCCAGCATTTT
TRBV19	TRBJ1-2	TRBD1	.	CASSTGTGGAYGYTF	TGTGCCAGTAGTACCGGGACAGGGGGCGCATATGGCTACACCTTC
TRBV7-9	TRBJ1-4	TRBD1	.	CASSRDRFINEKLFF	TGTGCCAGCAGCAGGGACAGGTTCATTAATGAAAAACTGTTTTTT
TRBV5-1	TRBJ1-1	.	once	CASSPHQGNTEAFF	TGCGCCAGCAGTCCCCACCAGGGGAACACTGAAGCTTTCTTT
TRBV19	TRBJ1-1	.	.	CASSITGPNTEAFF	TGTGCCAGTAGTATTACAGGGCCGAACACTGAAGCTTTCTTT
TRBV6-5	TRBJ2-7	TRBD1	.	CASSYSVAGGHEQYF	TGTGCCAGCAGTTACTCCGTCGCAGGGGGCCACGAGCAGTACTTC